Listed below are T cell receptor beta chains from one sample, sequenced in a study of OX40 agonist ivuxolimab in advanced cancers. TCRdb keeps only in-frame clones here, not all; method: immunoSEQ multiplex PCR. The sample contains over 75,000 clones, roughly 90% of which appear only once. This sample comprised CD4+ or CD8+ T cells sorted from blood, obtained in a trial of the OX40 agonist ivuxolimab. These receptors were obtained from an adult with an advanced solid tumor such as melanoma, head and neck, liver or kidney cancer. The CDR3 runs from the conserved cysteine through the conserved F or W. Fields, in order: V gene, D gene, J gene, clone size, CDR3 protein, CDR3 DNA. A D gene is named only where the DNA matches it firmly. A clone size is listed for some rows: how often the clone was seen (once, few, many), or a class if it is expanded.

TRBV28,NA,TRBJ2-7,NA,CASSLPGAGVGEQYF,TGTGCCAGCAGTTTACCGGGCGCAGGGGTCGGCGAGCAGTACTTC
TRBV18,NA,TRBJ2-5,NA,CASSLGLQETQYF,TGTGCCAGCTCACTAGGGCTCCAAGAGACCCAGTACTTC
TRBV29-1,TRBD2,TRBJ2-5,NA,CSVAGAGVRETQYF,TGCAGCGTCGCAGGAGCGGGAGTACGAGAGACCCAGTACTTC
TRBV18,NA,TRBJ1-5,NA,CASSPARGSNQPQHF,TGTGCCAGCTCACCTGCGCGGGGTAGTAATCAGCCCCAGCATTTT
TRBV18,NA,TRBJ1-3,NA,CASSPFSGNTIYF,TGTGCCAGCTCACCATTCTCTGGAAACACCATATATTTT
TRBV29-1,TRBD2,TRBJ2-7,NA,CSVTSAKEVGQYF,TGCAGCGTGACTAGCGCGAAGGAGGTAGGGCAGTACTTC
TRBV28,TRBD2,TRBJ2-7,NA,CASSSPGGRASYEQYF,TGTGCCAGCAGTTCCCCGGGCGGGAGGGCCTCCTACGAGCAGTACTTC
TRBV29-1,NA,TRBJ2-7,once,CSVEVIGNEYEQYF,TGCAGCGTTGAAGTTATAGGGAATGAGTACGAGCAGTACTTC
TRBV18,NA,TRBJ2-1,NA,CASSPPSGRNYNEQFF,TGTGCCAGCTCACCACCTTCCGGCCGCAACTACAATGAGCAGTTCTTC
TRBV13,NA,TRBJ1-2,few,CASSLGSGDGYGYTF,TGTGCCAGCAGCTTAGGCTCCGGGGACGGCTATGGCTACACCTTC
TRBV5-4,NA,TRBJ2-2,NA,CASSPGLMVNTGELFF,TGTGCCAGCAGCCCGGGATTAATGGTGAACACCGGGGAGCTGTTTTTT
TRBV1,NA,TRBJ2-1,NA,CTSSQDAGKRYNEQFF,TGCACCAGCAGCCAAGATGCAGGGAAGCGTTACAATGAGCAGTTCTTC
TRBV27,NA,TRBJ1-1,NA,CASSSPVNTEAFF,TGTGCCAGCAGTTCCCCGGTGAACACTGAAGCTTTCTTT
TRBV7-9,NA,TRBJ2-2,NA,CASSLGGSGELFF,TGTGCCAGCAGCTTAGGGGGATCCGGGGAGCTGTTTTTT
TRBV30,TRBD1,TRBJ2-3,NA,CAWSVNRGADTQYF,TGTGCCTGGAGTGTAAACAGGGGCGCAGATACGCAGTATTTT
TRBV18,TRBD2,TRBJ2-7,NA,CASSPGRYEQYF,TGTGCCAGCTCACCCGGGAGGTACGAGCAGTACTTC
TRBV7-9,NA,TRBJ2-7,NA,CASSQYAGDYEQYF,TGTGCCAGCAGCCAATACGCAGGGGACTACGAGCAGTACTTC
TRBV11-2,NA,TRBJ2-1,NA,CASSLDRNNEQFF,TGTGCCAGCAGCTTAGACAGAAACAATGAGCAGTTCTTC
TRBV10-3,TRBD1,TRBJ2-3,NA,CAIQHGTGADTDTQYF,TGTGCCATCCAACACGGGACAGGGGCGGACACAGATACGCAGTATTTT
TRBV7-2,TRBD1,TRBJ2-5,NA,CASSSWTGQETQYF,TGTGCCAGCAGCTCCTGGACAGGGCAAGAGACCCAGTACTTC
TRBV11-2,TRBD2,TRBJ2-2,NA,CASSKLAGLIPGTGELFF,TGTGCCAGCAGCAAACTAGCGGGACTCATCCCGGGTACCGGGGAGCTGTTTTTT
TRBV9,NA,TRBJ2-7,NA,CASSVDAGTPYEQYF,TGTGCCAGCAGCGTAGACGCAGGGACCCCCTACGAGCAGTACTTC
TRBV28,NA,TRBJ1-2,NA,CASSSPGTLPGYTF,TGTGCCAGCAGTTCGCCCGGGACCCTGCCTGGCTACACCTTC
TRBV19,TRBD1,TRBJ1-5,NA,CASSIGPGGYLDGNQPQHF,TGTGCCAGTAGTATCGGGCCAGGGGGCTACTTGGATGGCAATCAGCCCCAGCATTTT
TRBV4-2,TRBD1,TRBJ1-2,NA,CASSPGRGQDYGYTF,TGTGCCAGCAGCCCCGGCAGGGGGCAGGACTATGGCTACACCTTC
TRBV7-2,NA,TRBJ2-2,once,CASARVMNTGELFF,TGTGCCAGCGCTAGGGTTATGAACACCGGGGAGCTGTTTTTT
TRBV27,NA,TRBJ2-5,NA,CASSLFIEGTQYF,TGTGCCAGCAGTTTATTTATAGAAGGGACCCAGTACTTC
TRBV29-1,TRBD2,TRBJ2-1,NA,CSVGLAGGQYNEQFF,TGCAGCGTGGGACTAGCGGGAGGGCAGTACAATGAGCAGTTCTTC
TRBV28,NA,TRBJ1-2,NA,CASSFGGGYGYTF,TGTGCCAGCAGTTTCGGGGGGGGCTATGGCTACACCTTC
TRBV5-1,NA,TRBJ1-2,NA,CASSPGHARDYGYTF,TGCGCCAGCAGCCCCGGACACGCTCGGGACTATGGCTACACCTTC
TRBV7-6,NA,TRBJ2-7,NA,CASSPSSYEQYF,TGTGCCAGCAGCCCAAGCTCCTACGAGCAGTACTTC
TRBV15,NA,TRBJ2-3,NA,CATSRVYRADTQYF,TGTGCCACCAGCAGAGTTTACCGAGCAGATACGCAGTATTTT
TRBV25-1,TRBD1,TRBJ2-4,NA,CASSHGQGAAKNIQYF,TGTGCCAGCAGTCACGGACAGGGGGCGGCCAAAAACATTCAGTACTTC
TRBV6-5,NA,TRBJ1-2,NA,CASSYSGGRVGYGYTF,TGTGCCAGCAGTTATTCTGGGGGCAGGGTGGGCTATGGCTACACCTTC
TRBV7-3,NA,TRBJ2-1,NA,CASSPQAAKTQEQFF,TGTGCCAGCAGCCCTCAAGCGGCCAAAACCCAGGAGCAGTTCTTC
TRBV7-9,TRBD2,TRBJ2-1,NA,CASSLRASGRNNEQFF,TGTGCCAGCAGCTTAAGGGCTAGCGGGAGGAACAATGAGCAGTTCTTC
TRBV7-3,NA,TRBJ2-2,NA,CASSLRGDGELFF,TGTGCCAGCAGCTTAAGGGGCGACGGGGAGCTGTTTTTT
TRBV28,NA,TRBJ2-7,NA,CASSFQQVTYEQYF,TGTGCCAGCAGTTTCCAACAGGTTACCTACGAGCAGTACTTC
TRBV7-8,NA,TRBJ2-3,NA,CASSLSSRWDTQYF,TGTGCCAGCAGCTTAAGCTCTAGATGGGATACGCAGTATTTT
TRBV7-9,TRBD2,TRBJ2-5,NA,CASSLGRAGGHQETQYF,TGTGCCAGCAGCTTAGGTAGGGCGGGAGGTCACCAAGAGACCCAGTACTTC
TRBV7-2,NA,TRBJ2-5,NA,CASNQAGQGETQYF,TGTGCCAGCAACCAAGCGGGTCAGGGAGAGACCCAGTACTTC
TRBV30,TRBD1,TRBJ2-5,NA,CAWTRQGQETQYF,TGTGCCTGGACCCGACAGGGTCAAGAGACCCAGTACTTC
TRBV9,TRBD2,TRBJ2-1,NA,CASSVGGRADNEQFF,TGTGCCAGCAGCGTCGGCGGGAGGGCCGACAATGAGCAGTTCTTC
TRBV4-3,TRBD2,TRBJ2-7,NA,CASSSRGGDTRSPPEQYF,TGCGCCAGCAGCTCGCGGGGGGGGGATACCCGATCTCCCCCCGAGCAGTACTTC
TRBV7-6,TRBD1,TRBJ2-7,NA,CASSPGQGFYEQYF,TGTGCCAGCAGCCCTGGACAGGGTTTCTACGAGCAGTACTTC
TRBV10-3,TRBD2,TRBJ2-3,NA,CAISSSGRGDTQYF,TGTGCCATCAGCTCGAGCGGGAGGGGGGATACGCAGTATTTT
TRBV7-2,TRBD2,TRBJ2-7,NA,CASSLSGLAGVVEQYF,TGTGCCAGCAGCCTCTCGGGGTTAGCGGGAGTTGTGGAGCAGTACTTC
TRBV7-3,NA,TRBJ2-6,NA,CASSPGREKVLTF,TGTGCCAGCAGCCCCGGTCGGGAAAAGGTCCTGACTTTC